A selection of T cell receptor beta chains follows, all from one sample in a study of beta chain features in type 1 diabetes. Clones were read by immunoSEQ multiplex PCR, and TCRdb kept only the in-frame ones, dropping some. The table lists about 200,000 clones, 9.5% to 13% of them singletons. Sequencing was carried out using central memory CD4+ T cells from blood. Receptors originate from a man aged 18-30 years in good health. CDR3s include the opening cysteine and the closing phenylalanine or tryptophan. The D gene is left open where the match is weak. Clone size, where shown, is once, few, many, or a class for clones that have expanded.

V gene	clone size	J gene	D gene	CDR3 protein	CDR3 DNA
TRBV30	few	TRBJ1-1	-	CASNRARTEAFF	TGTGCCTCAAACAGGGCGCGGACTGAAGCTTTCTTT
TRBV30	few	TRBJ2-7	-	CAWSVSRRSIEQYF	TGTGCCTGGAGTGTCTCGAGGCGATCTATCGAGCAGTACTTC
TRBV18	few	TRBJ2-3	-	CASSPPPQDSGGTDTQYF	TGTGCCAGCTCACCACCGCCCCAGGACAGCGGGGGCACAGATACGCAGTATTTT
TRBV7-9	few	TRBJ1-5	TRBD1	CASSLEGAKNQPQHF	TGTGCCAGCAGCTTAGAGGGGGCAAAGAATCAGCCCCAGCATTTT
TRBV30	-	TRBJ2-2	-	CAWNKGLDTGELFF	TGTGCCTGGAATAAGGGGTTGGACACCGGGGAGCTGTTTTTT
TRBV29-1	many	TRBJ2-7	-	CSVSSALGYEQYF	TGCAGCGTTTCCAGTGCGCTTGGCTACGAGCAGTACTTC
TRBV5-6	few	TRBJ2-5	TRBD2	CASSPGLAGQETQYF	TGTGCCAGCAGCCCGGGACTAGCGGGGCAAGAGACCCAGTACTTC
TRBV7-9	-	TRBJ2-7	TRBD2	CASSLGGGRSEQYF	TGTGCCAGCAGCTTAGGCGGGGGAAGGTCCGAGCAGTACTTC
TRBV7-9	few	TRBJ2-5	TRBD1	CASSSRQGQETQYF	TGTGCCAGCAGCTCCCGACAGGGCCAAGAGACCCAGTACTTC
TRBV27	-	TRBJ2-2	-	CASNLDGPAPTNTGELFF	TGTGCCAGCAACCTAGACGGGCCTGCCCCAACGAACACCGGGGAGCTGTTTTTT
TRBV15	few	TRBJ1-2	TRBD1	CATRPPGQGSGYTF	TGTGCCACCAGACCTCCGGGACAGGGAAGCGGCTACACCTTC
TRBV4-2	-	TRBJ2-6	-	CATKEAGANVLTF	TGTGCCACCAAAGAAGCGGGGGCCAACGTCCTGACTTTC
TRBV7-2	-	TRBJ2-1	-	CASSLGSGQEQFF	TGTGCCAGCAGCTTAGGGTCGGGGCAGGAGCAGTTCTTC
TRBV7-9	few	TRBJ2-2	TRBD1	CASSRGQGTNTGELFF	TGTGCCAGCAGCCGGGGACAGGGGACTAACACCGGGGAGCTGTTTTTT
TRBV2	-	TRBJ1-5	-	CASSEGPTDQPQHF	TGTGCCAGCAGTGAAGGTCCAACCGATCAGCCCCAGCATTTT
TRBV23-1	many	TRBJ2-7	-	CASSQSGRRRDSYEQYF	TGCGCCAGCAGTCAATCCGGCAGGCGGAGGGACTCCTACGAGCAGTACTTC
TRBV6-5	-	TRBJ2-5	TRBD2	CASSPSGLAVETQYF	TGTGCCAGCTCCCCAAGTGGACTAGCCGTGGAGACCCAGTACTTC